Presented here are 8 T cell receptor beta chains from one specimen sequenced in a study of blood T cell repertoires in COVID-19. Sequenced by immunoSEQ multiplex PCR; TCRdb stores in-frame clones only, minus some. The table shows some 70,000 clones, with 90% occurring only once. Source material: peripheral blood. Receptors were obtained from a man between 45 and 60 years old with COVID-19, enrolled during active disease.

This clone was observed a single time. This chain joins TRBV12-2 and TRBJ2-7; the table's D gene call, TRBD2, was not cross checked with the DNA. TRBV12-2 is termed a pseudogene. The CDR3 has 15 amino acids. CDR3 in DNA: TGTGCAAGTCGCTTAGAGAGGCGGGAGAGGTTCGAGCAGTACTTC. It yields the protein CASRLERRERFEQYF.

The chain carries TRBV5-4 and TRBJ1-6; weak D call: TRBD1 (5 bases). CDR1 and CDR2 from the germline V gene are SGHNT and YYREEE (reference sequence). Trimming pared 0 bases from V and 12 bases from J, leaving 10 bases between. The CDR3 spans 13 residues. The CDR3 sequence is CASSLGGDQPLHF. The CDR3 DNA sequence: TGTGCCAGCAGCTTGGGGGGGGACCAACCCCTCCACTTT.

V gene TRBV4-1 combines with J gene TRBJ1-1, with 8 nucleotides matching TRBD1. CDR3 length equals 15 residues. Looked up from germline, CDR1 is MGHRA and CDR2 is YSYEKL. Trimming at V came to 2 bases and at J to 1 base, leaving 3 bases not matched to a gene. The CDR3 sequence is CASSQLGTGNTEAFF. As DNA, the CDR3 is TGCGCCAGCAGCCAACTAGGGACAGGGAACACTGAAGCTTTCTTT.

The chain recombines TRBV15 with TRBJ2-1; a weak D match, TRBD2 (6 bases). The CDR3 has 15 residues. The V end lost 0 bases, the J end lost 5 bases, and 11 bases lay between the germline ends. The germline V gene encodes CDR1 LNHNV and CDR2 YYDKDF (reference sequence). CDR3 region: CATSRDVKRDNEQFF. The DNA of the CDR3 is TGTGCCACCAGCAGAGATGTCAAGCGGGACAATGAGCAGTTCTTC.

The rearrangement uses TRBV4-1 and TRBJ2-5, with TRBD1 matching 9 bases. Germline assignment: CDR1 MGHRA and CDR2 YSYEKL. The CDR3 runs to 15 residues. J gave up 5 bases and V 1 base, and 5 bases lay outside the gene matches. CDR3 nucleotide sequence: TGCGCCAGCAGCCAAGGGGACAGGGAGAGTGAGACCCAGTACTTC. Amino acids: CASSQGDRESETQYF.

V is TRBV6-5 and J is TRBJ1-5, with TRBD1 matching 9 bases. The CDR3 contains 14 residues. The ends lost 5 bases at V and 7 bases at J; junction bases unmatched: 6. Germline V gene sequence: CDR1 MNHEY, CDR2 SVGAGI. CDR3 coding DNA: TGTGCCAGCAGTAGGGACAGGGACCTCCAGCCCCAGCATTTT. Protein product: CASSRDRDLQPQHF.

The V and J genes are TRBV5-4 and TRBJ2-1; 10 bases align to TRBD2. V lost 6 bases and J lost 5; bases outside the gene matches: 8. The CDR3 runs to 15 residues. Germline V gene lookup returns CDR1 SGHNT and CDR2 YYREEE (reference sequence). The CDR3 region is CASNRVAGGNNEQFF. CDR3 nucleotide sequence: TGTGCCAGCAACCGTGTAGCGGGGGGAAACAATGAGCAGTTCTTC.

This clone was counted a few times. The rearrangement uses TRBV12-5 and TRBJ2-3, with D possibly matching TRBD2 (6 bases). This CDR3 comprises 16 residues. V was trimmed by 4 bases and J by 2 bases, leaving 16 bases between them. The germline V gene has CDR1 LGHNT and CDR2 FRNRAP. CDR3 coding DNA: TGTGCTAGTGGTTCGGGGGTGAACACGGTCACAGATACGCAGTATTTT. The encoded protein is CASGSGVNTVTDTQYF.